The clone carrying this T cell receptor beta chain was seen a single time. Its antigen remains unknown. The data derive from a study of graft-versus-host responses after intestinal transplantation. General observations from the study: The marrow of recipients harbored GvH clones, and ileum or blood showed some of them first.

Repertoires were generated with immunoSEQ multiplex PCR, while TCRdb's copy carries only in-frame clones and drops some. Found here are under 100,000 clones, just under 95% of them singletons; the top ten hold more than 0.35%. The germline CDR1 and CDR2 sequences are SGDLS and YYNGEE. The junction had 7 bases not matched to a gene; V was cut back by 0 bases and J by 5 bases. CDR3 length equals 16 residues. Source: unstimulated CD8+ T cells sorted from spleen or lymph node cells, taken before transplant. The J gene is TRBJ2-3, the V gene TRBV9, with TRBD2 matching over 9 bases. The origin of this receptor is a human donor who was the organ donor for an intestinal transplant. The CDR3 loop is CASSVGSSGGVDTQYF. For the CDR3, the DNA is TGTGCCAGCAGCGTAGGAAGTAGCGGGGGAGTAGATACGCAGTATTTT.